Shown below are 30 T cell receptor beta chains from a single sample sequenced in a study of shared clonotypes between healthy human individuals. TCRdb's table, derived via immunoSEQ multiplex PCR, lists solely in-frame clones and lacks some. The sample comprises about 2.4 million clones, roughly 93% of which are singletons, and 0.36% rests with the top ten. The sequenced sample consisted of naive CD4+ T cells from PBMCs. The subset denotes: CD45RA+ positively selected. The receptors come from a young man in good health. Some clones in this sample may be carry-over from other donors' samples.

The chain couples TRBV5-1 to TRBJ2-3; D is undetermined. Deletions cut 5 bases from V and 2 bases from J, with 12 bases between. CDR1 and CDR2 (germline): SGHRS, YFSETQ. CDR3 length: 14 amino acids. As DNA, the CDR3 is TGCGCCAGCAGATCTGACTGGAACACAGATACGCAGTATTTT. It specifies CASRSDWNTDTQYF. Supplemented by reference TRBV5-1 and TRBJ2-3, the full variable domain reads KAGVTQTPRYLIKTRGQQVTLSCSPISGHRSVSWYQQTPGQGLQFLFEYFSETQRNKGNFPGRFSGRQFSNSRSEMNVSTLELGDSALYLCASRSDWNTDTQYFGPGTRLTVL.

This chain connects TRBV9 to TRBJ1-1; D uncertain. The CDR3 has 14 residues. Germline loops: CDR1 SGDLS, CDR2 YYNGEE. V gave up 2 bases and J gave up 0 bases, with 8 bases separating them. The CDR3 nucleotides read TGTGCCAGCAGCGTTACCTCAATGAACACTGAAGCTTTCTTT. Its protein is CASSVTSMNTEAFF.

The rearrangement links TRBV27 to TRBJ1-1, with 8 bases matching TRBD1. The V and J ends lost 2 bases and 0 bases, in that order; junction bases with no gene match: 14. Germline CDR1 MNHEY, CDR2 SMNVEV (reference sequence). The CDR3 length is 19 residues. CDR3 in amino acids: CASSLNDRSRGPLNTEAFF. As DNA, the CDR3 is TGTGCCAGCAGTTTAAACGACCGCAGCAGGGGGCCGCTGAACACTGAAGCTTTCTTT.

The genes are TRBV4-1 and TRBJ2-3; 12 bases are a match to TRBD2. Germline loops: CDR1 MGHRA, CDR2 YSYEKL. The V gene end was trimmed by 2 bases and the J gene end by 2 bases; junction bases not matched to a gene: 11. CDR3 size: 19 residues. The CDR3 reads CASSQILLAGGKLTDTQYF. As DNA, the CDR3 is TGCGCCAGCAGCCAAATCTTGCTAGCGGGAGGGAAACTCACAGATACGCAGTATTTT.

This chain connects TRBV28 to TRBJ2-1; D not resolved. This CDR3 is 15 amino acids long. The V gene's germline CDR1 is MDHEN and CDR2 SYDVKM. With 6 bases removed from V and 5 bases from J, the gap between germline ends came to 17 bases. The CDR3 DNA sequence: TGTGCCAGCAGCCTGCCCGATACTGGGCACAATGAGCAGTTCTTC. Residues: CASSLPDTGHNEQFF.

The chain employs TRBV30 and TRBJ2-7; D is ambiguous. Trimming stripped 3 bases from V and 0 bases from J, with 6 bases between. Germline assignment: CDR1 GTSNPN and CDR2 SVGIG (reference sequence). This CDR3 is 12 amino acids long. The CDR3: CAWRRSSYEQYF. In nucleotides, the CDR3 is TGTGCCTGGAGGAGAAGCTCCTACGAGCAGTACTTC.

A word on this clone: Sequence at one end of the junction differs from germline and may be a read error. V usage is TRBV27 and J usage is TRBJ2-1; TRBD2 aligns across 8 bases. Per the germline V gene, CDR1 is MNHEY and CDR2 is SMNVEV (reference sequence). This CDR3 is 14 amino acids long. The CDR3 bases are TGTGCCGGCAGTTACGGGAGGGCCTACAATGAGCAGTTCTTC. This encodes CAGSYGRAYNEQFF.

In regard to this clone: Other DNA sequences of this sample code for an identical CDR3. This chain uses TRBV7-2 with TRBJ1-1; no definite D call. V gave up 3 bases and J gave up 0 bases, with 8 bases separating them. Germline V lookup: CDR1 SGHTA, CDR2 FQGNSA. This CDR3 is built from 14 residues. The CDR3 DNA reads as TGTGCCAGCAGCTTCGGCCAGGTGAACACTGAAGCTTTCTTT. Translation: CASSFGQVNTEAFF.

The chain couples TRBV14 to TRBJ2-7, with TRBD2 matching over 7 bases. Trimming cost V 1 base and J 7 bases; bases outside gene matches: 7. The CDR3 runs to 14 residues. Germline V gene data show CDR1 as SGHDN and CDR2 as FVKESK. Here the CDR3 reads CASSQGGSIREQYF. CDR3 sequence (DNA): TGTGCCAGCAGCCAAGGCGGGAGCATTCGGGAGCAGTACTTC. Full variable domain (outside the CDR3, taken from reference TRBV14 and TRBJ2-7): EAGVTQFPSHSVIEKGQTVTLRCDPISGHDNLYWYRRVMGKEIKFLLHFVKESKQDESGMPNNRFLAERTGGTYSTLKVQPAELEDSGVYFCASSQGGSIREQYFGPGTRLTVT.

CDR3 sequence reads: CASSIRQGGVSTF. DNA for the CDR3: TGTGCCAGCAGCATAAGACAGGGGGGTGTATCCACCTTC. The chain carries TRBV7-2 and TRBJ1-2; TRBD1 matches at 9 bases. The CDR3 has 13 residues. CDR1 is SGHTA and CDR2 is FQGNSA in the germline V gene. Unmatched junction bases numbered 11, after V lost 5 bases and J lost 13 bases. Based on the CDR3 plus reference TRBV7-2 and TRBJ1-2, the full variable domain is GAGVSQSPSNKVTEKGKDVELRCDPISGHTALYWYRQSLGQGLEFLIYFQGNSAPDKSGLPSDRFSAERTGGSVSTLTIQRTQQEDSAVYLCASSIRQGGVSTFGSGTRLTVV.

The rearrangement links TRBV4-2 to TRBJ2-2; 10 positions match TRBD2. Germline loops: CDR1 LGHNA, CDR2 YNFKEQ. Trimming cost V 0 bases and J 1 base; bases outside gene matches: 5. The length of the CDR3 is 18 residues. In DNA form, the CDR3 reads TGTGCCAGCAGCCAAGATCCCTCTAGCGGGAGGAACACCGGGGAGCTGTTTTTT. Its translation is CASSQDPSSGRNTGELFF.

The V and J genes are TRBV4-1 and TRBJ1-3, with a possible D match to TRBD1 (6 bases). V was cut by 5 bases and J by 0 bases, with 17 bases left in between. The CDR3 spans 17 residues. The germline CDR1 and CDR2 sequences are MGHRA and YSYEKL. CDR3 sequence reads: CASSSTTYRASGNTIYF. As DNA, the CDR3 is TGCGCCAGCAGCTCCACGACGTACAGGGCCTCTGGAAACACCATATATTTT.

The rearrangement joins TRBV4-1 to TRBJ2-7, with D perhaps TRBD2 (5 bases). The CDR3 runs to 16 residues. Germline V gene data show CDR1 as MGHRA and CDR2 as YSYEKL. V was cut by 1 base and J by 0 bases, with 13 bases left in between. CDR3 in amino acids: CASSQGLTLSSYEQYF. The CDR3 DNA reads TGCGCCAGCAGCCAAGGACTAACCCTATCCTCCTACGAGCAGTACTTC.

This clone was seen just once. This rearrangement joins TRBV27 to TRBJ2-5; 9 bases match TRBD2. J gave up 11 bases and V 2 bases, and 3 bases lay outside the gene matches. The CDR3 runs 12 residues. Germline CDR1 and CDR2: MNHEY and SMNVEV (reference sequence). CDR3 sequence (DNA): TGTGCCAGCAGTTTAGTAGCGGGAGAGCAGTACTTC. This gives the protein CASSLVAGEQYF.

The J gene is TRBJ1-2, the V gene TRBV29-1; 7 bases are shared with TRBD1. The CDR3 loop spans 14 amino acids. V was pared by 5 bases and J by 9 bases, with 15 bases of the junction left unmatched. Per germline, CDR1 SQVTM and CDR2 ANQGSEA. Written as DNA, the CDR3 is TGCAGCGTTAAGGGGACAGTACTCAACCGAAGCTACACCTTC. It translates to CSVKGTVLNRSYTF.

The chain combines TRBV25-1 with TRBJ2-1; D gene ambiguous. Per germline, CDR1 MGHDK and CDR2 SYGVNS. V lost 5 bases and J 5 bases, leaving 4 bases between the germline ends. The CDR3 is 11 amino acids. The CDR3 here is CASSYHNEQFF. The CDR3 DNA follows: TGTGCCAGCAGTTACCACAATGAGCAGTTCTTC. The full variable domain, its missing parts supplied by reference TRBV25-1 and TRBJ2-1, is EADIYQTPRYLVIGTGKKITLECSQTMGHDKMYWYQQDPGMELHLIHYSYGVNSTEKGDLSSESTVSRIRTEHFPLTLESARPSHTSQYLCASSYHNEQFFGPGTRLTVL.

The chain carries TRBV9 and TRBJ2-3, with 9 nucleotides matching TRBD2. CDR1 and CDR2 from the germline V gene are SGDLS and YYNGEE. V was clipped by 0 bases and J by 1 base; unmatched bases: 6. The CDR3 consists of 17 residues. The chain's CDR3 is CASSVGGGREGTDTQYF. The CDR3 region has the DNA TGTGCCAGCAGCGTAGGTGGCGGGAGGGAGGGCACAGATACGCAGTATTTT.

The chain recombines TRBV7-8 with TRBJ2-7, with 8 positions matching TRBD2. V shed 5 bases, J shed 5 bases, and the junction held 8 bases outside the gene matches. Germline lookup yields CDR1 SGHVS and CDR2 FQNEAQ. This CDR3 region has 14 residues. The CDR3 loop reads CASSHGRGGNEQYF. The CDR3 DNA reads as TGTGCCAGCAGCCACGGCCGGGGGGGAAACGAGCAGTACTTC.

This chain connects TRBV4-2 to TRBJ2-2, with TRBD1 identical over 7 bases. From germline, CDR1 is LGHNA and CDR2 YNFKEQ. Unmatched junction bases numbered 7, after V lost 2 bases and J lost 1 base. The CDR3 extends over 17 amino acids. The CDR3 region is CASSQTGARLNTGELFF. The CDR3 DNA sequence: TGTGCCAGCAGCCAAACAGGGGCCCGCTTGAACACCGGGGAGCTGTTTTTT.

Remarks on this clone: This sample also contains other DNA sequences that code for the same CDR3. The gene calls are TRBV5-1 and TRBJ2-7, with TRBD2 as a possible D gene (6 bases). Trimming removed 4 bases from V and 0 bases from J, with 11 bases in between. Germline V gene data show CDR1 as SGHRS and CDR2 as YFSETQ. This CDR3 is 14 amino acids long. The CDR3 is CASSVTGSSYEQYF. As DNA, the CDR3 is TGCGCCAGCAGCGTTACCGGGAGCTCCTACGAGCAGTACTTC.

The chain joins TRBV18 to TRBJ2-7; the match to TRBD2 covers 8 bases. The V segment lost 5 bases and the J segment 2 bases; nucleotides outside the gene matches: 11. The CDR3 is 16 amino acids. The germline V gene has CDR1 KGHSH and CDR2 LQKENI. CDR3 DNA sequence: TGTGCCAGCTCAACCAGGGCGGGAGGCGTCCCCTACGAGCAGTACTTC. Protein product: CASSTRAGGVPYEQYF.

This sequence joins TRBV19 and TRBJ2-2; a weak D match, TRBD1 (5 bases). The V end lost 4 bases, the J end lost 1 base, and 13 bases lay between the germline ends. Germline V gene data show CDR1 as LNHDA and CDR2 as SQIVND (reference sequence). This CDR3 comprises 16 residues. The CDR3 reads CASSTQAGMNTGELFF. The DNA for the CDR3 is TGTGCCAGTAGTACCCAGGCAGGGATGAACACCGGGGAGCTGTTTTTT.

The chain joins TRBV4-3 to TRBJ2-7, with D unclear. This CDR3 has 13 residues. Trimming took 4 bases from V and 0 from J, leaving 7 bases between them. CDR1 and CDR2 (germline): LGHNA, YSLEER. The CDR3 bases are TGCGCCAGCAGCCCACGAAACTCCTACGAGCAGTACTTC. This sequence encodes CASSPRNSYEQYF.

This sequence joins TRBV7-3 and TRBJ2-3; D is undetermined. The V and J ends lost 2 bases and 2 bases respectively, with 11 bases between them. From germline, CDR1 is SGHTA and CDR2 FQGTGA. The CDR3 contains 15 residues. DNA for the CDR3: TGTGCCAGCAGCTTAGTGGGCCACACCACAGATACGCAGTATTTT. As protein: CASSLVGHTTDTQYF. The variable domain in full, with the rest retrieved from reference TRBV7-3 and TRBJ2-3, is GAGVSQTPSNKVTEKGKYVELRCDPISGHTALYWYRQSLGQGPEFLIYFQGTGAADDSGLPNDRFFAVRPEGSVSTLKIQRTERGDSAVYLCASSLVGHTTDTQYFGPGTRLTVL.

The chain is built from TRBV4-1 and TRBJ2-3; the match to TRBD1 covers 8 bases. V lost 4 bases, J lost 2 bases, and 5 bases stayed unmatched. CDR1 is MGHRA and CDR2 is YSYEKL in the germline V gene. The CDR3 has 15 residues. DNA of the CDR3: TGCGCCAGCAGCCGGGATCAGGGGGCCACAGATACGCAGTATTTT. This gives the protein CASSRDQGATDTQYF.

The genes are TRBV11-1 and TRBJ2-1; 14 bases fit TRBD2. Germline loops: CDR1 SGHAT, CDR2 FQDESV (reference sequence). The CDR3 runs to 15 residues. V shed 3 bases and J 7 bases; nucleotides not matched to a gene: 2. The CDR3 sequence is CASSLGTSGSNEQFF. CDR3 DNA sequence: TGTGCCAGCAGCTTGGGGACTAGCGGGAGTAATGAGCAGTTCTTC. Variable domain in full (rest from reference TRBV11-1 and TRBJ2-1): EAEVAQSPRYKITEKSQAVAFWCDPISGHATLYWYRQILGQGPELLVQFQDESVVDDSQLPKDRFSAERLKGVDSTLKIQPAELGDSAMYLCASSLGTSGSNEQFFGPGTRLTVL.

The J gene is TRBJ2-7, the V gene TRBV28; 12 positions match TRBD1. CDR1 is MDHEN, CDR2 SYDVKM, per germline. After removal of 3 bases from V and 2 bases from J, the junction contained 8 bases not matched to a gene. This CDR3 comprises 17 residues. The CDR3 coding sequence is TGTGCCAGCAGTTTCCGGGACAGGGGGCGACTAGCCTACGAGCAGTACTTC. Translating it yields CASSFRDRGRLAYEQYF.

This sequence joins TRBV27 and TRBJ1-2, with a weak D call TRBD1 (5 bases). The V gene's germline CDR1 is MNHEY and CDR2 SMNVEV (reference sequence). This CDR3 has 13 residues. V lost 4 bases and J lost 7, with 13 bases in between. The CDR3: CASSSQGVTGYTF. The CDR3 region has the DNA TGTGCCAGCAGTTCCCAAGGGGTAACTGGCTACACCTTC.

The CDR3 DNA sequence: TGCGCCAGCAGCTTTTTAGTCCCAAAGTACCAAGAGACCCAGTACTTC. It specifies CASSFLVPKYQETQYF. The chain combines TRBV5-1 with TRBJ2-5; D remains ambiguous. The CDR3 covers 16 residues. Germline V gives CDR1 SGHRS, CDR2 YFSETQ. V was clipped by 2 bases and J by 0 bases, with 14 bases between them.

The sample holds a few counts of this clone. The CDR3 DNA sequence: TGCAGCGTTGAGGTGTCTGGCTACACCTTC. Encoded protein: CSVEVSGYTF. The rearrangement links TRBV29-1 to TRBJ1-2; D gene unclear. CDR3 length: 10 amino acids. Trimming shortened V by 3 bases and J by 7 bases, and 6 bases separated the two germline ends. Germline V CDR1 and CDR2: SQVTM, ANQGSEA.